The 16 T cell receptor beta chains below come from one sample, sequenced in a study of cytomegalovirus exposure and HLA in healthy donors. The study ran its PCR with 60 Vbeta and 13 Jbeta primers. Produced via immunoSEQ multiplex PCR; TCRdb's table is partial and in-frame only. The profile shows about 130,000 clones, less than 80% of them singletons. Material: PBMCs. These receptors came from a man aged 35 to 55 in good health and CMV-seropositive.

This clone was detected only a few times. The J gene is TRBJ2-7, the V gene TRBV19; D gene ambiguous. In germline, CDR1 is LNHDA, CDR2 SQIVND (reference sequence). V was shortened by 6 bases and J by 2 bases, with 14 bases between the two germline ends. The length of the CDR3 is 14 residues. Here the CDR3 reads CASSREVFAYEQYF. CDR3 nucleotide sequence: TGTGCCAGTAGCCGCGAGGTCTTTGCCTACGAGCAGTACTTC. Filled out from reference TRBV19 and TRBJ2-7, the complete variable domain reads DGGITQSPKYLFRKEGQNVTLSCEQNLNHDAMYWYRQDPGQGLRLIYYSQIVNDFQKGDIAEGYSVSREKKESFPLTVTSAQKNPTAFYLCASSREVFAYEQYFGPGTRLTVT.

The rearrangement links TRBV4-1 to TRBJ1-1; unclear D gene. V shed 1 base and J shed 5 bases, with 14 bases lying between them. Germline V gene sequence: CDR1 MGHRA, CDR2 YSYEKL. CDR3 size: 15 residues. The CDR3 reads CASSQVGQAGTEAFF. CDR3 in DNA: TGCGCCAGCAGCCAAGTCGGGCAGGCGGGGACTGAAGCTTTCTTT.

Concerning this clone itself: This specimen includes other DNA sequences encoding the same CDR3. The chain recombines TRBV18 with TRBJ1-5; TRBD1 is a possible D gene (6 bases). Trimming left V 4 bases short and J 7 bases short, with 17 bases between. CDR1 and CDR2 (germline): KGHSH, LQKENI. The CDR3 extends over 15 amino acids. CDR3 sequence reads: CASSQLQGPNQPQHF. In DNA form, the CDR3 reads TGTGCCAGCTCACAGCTACAGGGCCCCAACCAGCCCCAGCATTTT. The variable domain in full, with the rest retrieved from reference TRBV18 and TRBJ1-5, is NAGVMQNPRHLVRRRGQEARLRCSPMKGHSHVYWYRQLPEEGLKFMVYLQKENIIDESGMPKERFSAEFPKEGPSILRIQQVVRGDSAAYFCASSQLQGPNQPQHFGDGTRLSIL.

This chain uses TRBV11-1 with TRBJ2-7; TRBD2 matches 8 bases. The CDR3 loop spans 16 amino acids. Germline CDR1 and CDR2: SGHAT and FQDESV (reference sequence). J gave up 2 bases and V 6 bases, and 12 bases lay outside the gene matches. The CDR3 protein is CASRVTSAGATYEQYF. The DNA for the CDR3 is TGTGCCAGCAGAGTCACATCAGCGGGGGCGACCTACGAGCAGTACTTC.

The chain links TRBV5-4 to TRBJ2-7; D is uncertain. The CDR3 is 12 residues long. Germline assignment: CDR1 SGHNT and CDR2 YYREEE (reference sequence). Trimming left V 2 bases short and J 5 bases short, with 8 bases between. CDR3 residues: CASSFARNEQYF. The CDR3, as DNA: TGTGCCAGCAGCTTTGCTAGAAACGAGCAGTACTTC.

This clone was found a few times. The gene calls are TRBV9 and TRBJ2-1, with 9 bases identical to TRBD2. The germline V gene encodes CDR1 SGDLS and CDR2 YYNGEE. This CDR3 region has 15 residues. Unmatched junction bases numbered 7, after V lost 0 bases and J lost 9 bases. The CDR3 loop reads CASSVAPSGKAEQFF. The CDR3 DNA reads TGTGCCAGCAGCGTAGCTCCTAGCGGGAAAGCTGAGCAGTTCTTC. The full variable domain, rest sourced from reference TRBV9 and TRBJ2-1, is DSGVTQTPKHLITATGQRVTLRCSPRSGDLSVYWYQQSLDQGLQFLIQYYNGEERAKGNILERFSAQQFPDLHSELNLSSLELGDSALYFCASSVAPSGKAEQFFGPGTRLTVL.

The rearrangement links TRBV10-3 to TRBJ1-1, with D tentatively TRBD1 (6 bases). The V and J ends lost 4 bases and 2 bases respectively, with 17 bases between them. This CDR3 is 16 amino acids long. The germline V gene encodes CDR1 ENHRY and CDR2 SYGVKD. The CDR3 DNA is TGTGCCATCAGTGGGCGGGGGGCTGGTCGAAACACTGAAGCTTTCTTT. Its translation: CAISGRGAGRNTEAFF.

This clone was recorded once. J is TRBJ2-2 and V is TRBV20-1, with D perhaps matching TRBD2 (6 bases). Germline V gene data show CDR1 as DFQATT and CDR2 as SNEGSKA (reference sequence). The V and J ends lost 5 bases and 5 bases respectively, with 6 bases between them. The CDR3 length is 11 residues. The CDR3 bases are TGCAGTGCTGGGAGGACCGGGGAGCTGTTTTTT. Translated, it gives CSAGRTGELFF.

This clone was counted between two and nine times. The V gene is TRBV7-9, the J gene TRBJ2-7; 7 nucleotides agree with TRBD1. J lost 2 bases, V lost 6 bases, and 16 bases had no gene match. The germline CDR1 and CDR2 sequences are SEHNR and FQNEAQ (reference sequence). This CDR3 has 17 amino acids. CDR3 protein: CASSFEKGALITYEQYF. CDR3 bases: TGTGCCAGCAGTTTCGAGAAGGGGGCACTTATCACCTACGAGCAGTACTTC.

This clone was recorded only once. The sample contains more than one DNA sequence encoding this CDR3. V and J are TRBV29-1 and TRBJ2-1, with 7 nucleotides matching TRBD1. Losses at the gene ends were 1 base for V and 7 bases for J; bases not matched to a gene: 4. The germline gives CDR1 SQVTM, CDR2 ANQGSEA. The CDR3 loop spans 13 amino acids. The CDR3 region is CSVEVAGGNEQFF. CDR3 DNA: TGCAGCGTTGAAGTCGCAGGGGGAAATGAGCAGTTCTTC.

V gene TRBV19 combines with J gene TRBJ1-2; D gene ambiguous. The CDR3 has 15 residues. Germline-derived CDR1 and CDR2 are LNHDA and SQIVND (reference sequence). The ends were cut back, 5 bases at V and 3 bases at J, with 16 bases in the middle. CDR3 sequence reads: CASSPPTVSDYGYTF. CDR3 sequence (DNA): TGTGCCAGTAGTCCCCCGACTGTGTCCGACTATGGCTACACCTTC.

CDR3 DNA sequence: TGTGCCAGCAGCTTTAGGGACAGGGGAGGCTACGAGCAGTACTTC. As protein: CASSFRDRGGYEQYF. V usage is TRBV7-2 and J usage is TRBJ2-7; 10 bases map to TRBD1. V lost 3 bases to trimming and J lost 3 bases; unmatched junction nucleotides: 5. The CDR3 totals 15 residues. The germline CDR1 and CDR2 sequences are SGHTA and FQGNSA. Filled out from reference TRBV7-2 and TRBJ2-7, the complete variable domain reads GAGVSQSPSNKVTEKGKDVELRCDPISGHTALYWYRQSLGQGLEFLIYFQGNSAPDKSGLPSDRFSAERTGGSVSTLTIQRTQQEDSAVYLCASSFRDRGGYEQYFGPGTRLTVT.

This CDR3 reads CATSRGAGLQETQYF. For the CDR3, the DNA is TGTGCCACCAGCAGAGGCGCGGGACTCCAAGAGACCCAGTACTTC. The rearrangement uses TRBV15 and TRBJ2-5, with a possible D match to TRBD2 (6 bases). This CDR3 comprises 15 residues. Trimming took off 1 base at V and 1 base at J, with 10 bases between the two ends. Germline lookup yields CDR1 LNHNV and CDR2 YYDKDF (reference sequence).

The chain combines TRBV6-5 with TRBJ1-2; D may be TRBD1 (6 bases). Germline V gene sequence: CDR1 MNHEY, CDR2 SVGAGI. V was cut by 2 bases and J by 3 bases, with 13 bases left in between. The CDR3 is made up of 15 amino acids. The CDR3 nucleotides read TGTGCCAGCAGTTACAGCACAGGGTTCGACTATGGCTACACCTTC. This sequence encodes CASSYSTGFDYGYTF.

V usage is TRBV9 and J usage is TRBJ2-3, with 7 bases aligning to TRBD2. Germline trimming cut 6 bases from V and 5 bases from J; bases unmatched to any gene: 18. Germline assignment: CDR1 SGDLS and CDR2 YYNGEE. The CDR3 loop spans 17 amino acids. The DNA of the CDR3 is TGTGCCAGCAATGCTTTTGGGGGGGAGCGCGAGGGAGATACGCAGTATTTT. As protein: CASNAFGGEREGDTQYF.

CDR3 region: CASSLSGGEQYF. The CDR3 DNA sequence: TGTGCCAGCAGTCTCTCCGGGGGCGAGCAGTACTTC. J is TRBJ2-7 and V is TRBV7-9; D possibly corresponds to TRBD2 (6 bases). Germline V gene lookup returns CDR1 SEHNR and CDR2 FQNEAQ (reference sequence). The CDR3 is 12 residues long. V lost 6 bases, J lost 6 bases, and 12 bases lay in between.